This T cell receptor beta chain originates from a study of cytomegalovirus exposure and HLA in healthy donors. Study observations and caveats: The TCR clusters that emerged in the first cohort tended, a later analysis found, to co-occur in the 120 or so validation repertoires.

As to this clone: The antigen remains undetermined.

CDR3 length: 15 amino acids. Per germline, CDR1 SGDLS and CDR2 YYNGEE. The V and J ends lost 3 bases and 1 base respectively, with 13 bases between them. Clones were sequenced by immunoSEQ multiplex PCR, and TCRdb holds only the in-frame ones, with some missing. The sample holds roughly 300,000 clones, 86% seen once. The sample taken for sequencing was PBMCs. The TCR comes from a woman younger than 35 in good health and CMV-seronegative. V gene TRBV9 combines with J gene TRBJ1-1; maybe TRBD1 (5 bases). The CDR3 sequence is CASSDQGVANTEAFF. The CDR3 region has the DNA TGTGCCAGCAGCGATCAGGGCGTAGCGAACACTGAAGCTTTCTTT.